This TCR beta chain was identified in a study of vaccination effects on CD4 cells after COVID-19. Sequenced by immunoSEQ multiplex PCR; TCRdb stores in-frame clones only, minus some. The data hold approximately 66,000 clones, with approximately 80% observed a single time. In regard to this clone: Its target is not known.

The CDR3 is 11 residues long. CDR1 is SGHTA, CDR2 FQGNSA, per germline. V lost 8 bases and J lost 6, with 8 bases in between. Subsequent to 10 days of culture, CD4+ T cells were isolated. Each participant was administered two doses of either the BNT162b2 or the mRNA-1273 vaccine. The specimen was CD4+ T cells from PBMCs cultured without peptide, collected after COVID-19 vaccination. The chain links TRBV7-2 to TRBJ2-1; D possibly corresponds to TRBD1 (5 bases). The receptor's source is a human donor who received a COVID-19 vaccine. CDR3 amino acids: CASGAVNEQFF. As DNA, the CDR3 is TGTGCCAGCGGGGCGGTCAATGAGCAGTTCTTC.